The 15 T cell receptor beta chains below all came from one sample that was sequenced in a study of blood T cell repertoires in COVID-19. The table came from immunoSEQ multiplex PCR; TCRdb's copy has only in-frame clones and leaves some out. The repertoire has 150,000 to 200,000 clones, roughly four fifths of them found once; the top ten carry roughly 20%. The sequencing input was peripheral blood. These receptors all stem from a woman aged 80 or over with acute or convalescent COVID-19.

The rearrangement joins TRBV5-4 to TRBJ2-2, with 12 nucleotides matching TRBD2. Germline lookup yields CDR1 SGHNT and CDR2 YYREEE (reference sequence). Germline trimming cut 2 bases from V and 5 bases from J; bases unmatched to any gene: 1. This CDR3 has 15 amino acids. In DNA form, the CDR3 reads TGTGCCAGCAGCTTCACTAGCGGGAGGACCGGGGAGCTGTTTTTT. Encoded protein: CASSFTSGRTGELFF.

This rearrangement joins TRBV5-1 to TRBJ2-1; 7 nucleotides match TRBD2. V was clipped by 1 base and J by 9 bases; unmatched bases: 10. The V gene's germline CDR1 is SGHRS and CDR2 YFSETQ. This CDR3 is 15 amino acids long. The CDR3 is CASSLTGGHGGEQFF. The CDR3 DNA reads TGCGCCAGCAGCTTGACGGGAGGCCACGGGGGTGAGCAGTTCTTC.

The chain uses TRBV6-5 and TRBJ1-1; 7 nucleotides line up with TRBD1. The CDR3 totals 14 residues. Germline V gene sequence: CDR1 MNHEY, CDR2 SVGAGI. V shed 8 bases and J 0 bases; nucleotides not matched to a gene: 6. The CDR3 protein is CASAIGTVNTEAFF. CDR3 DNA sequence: TGTGCCAGCGCCATTGGGACAGTGAACACTGAAGCTTTCTTT.

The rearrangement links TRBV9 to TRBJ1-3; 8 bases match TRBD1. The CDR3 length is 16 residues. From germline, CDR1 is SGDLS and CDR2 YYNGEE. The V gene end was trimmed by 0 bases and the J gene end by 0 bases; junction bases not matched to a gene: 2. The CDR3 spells CASSVGDRNSGNTIYF. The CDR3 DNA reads TGTGCCAGCAGCGTAGGGGACAGGAACTCTGGAAACACCATATATTTT. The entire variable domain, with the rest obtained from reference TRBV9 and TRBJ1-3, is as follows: DSGVTQTPKHLITATGQRVTLRCSPRSGDLSVYWYQQSLDQGLQFLIQYYNGEERAKGNILERFSAQQFPDLHSELNLSSLELGDSALYFCASSVGDRNSGNTIYFGEGSWLTVV.

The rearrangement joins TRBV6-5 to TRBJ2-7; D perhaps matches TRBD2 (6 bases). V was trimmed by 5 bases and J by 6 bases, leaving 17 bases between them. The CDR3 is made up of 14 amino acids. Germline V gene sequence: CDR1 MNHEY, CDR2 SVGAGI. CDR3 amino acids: CASSRPSGRREQYF. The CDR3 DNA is TGTGCCAGCAGTCGCCCCTCGGGGAGGCGCGAGCAGTACTTC.

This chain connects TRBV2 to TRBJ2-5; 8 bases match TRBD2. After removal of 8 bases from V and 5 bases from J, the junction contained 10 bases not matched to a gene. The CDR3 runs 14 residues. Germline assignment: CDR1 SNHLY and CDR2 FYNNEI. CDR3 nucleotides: TGTGCCAGCTCCTTCAGGACTAGCATGGAGACCCAGTACTTC. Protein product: CASSFRTSMETQYF.

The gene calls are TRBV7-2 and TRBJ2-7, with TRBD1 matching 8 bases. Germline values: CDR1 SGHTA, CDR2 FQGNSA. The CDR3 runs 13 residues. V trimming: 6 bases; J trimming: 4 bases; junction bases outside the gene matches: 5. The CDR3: CASSYTGGYEQYF. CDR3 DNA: TGTGCCAGCAGTTACACAGGGGGATACGAGCAGTACTTC.

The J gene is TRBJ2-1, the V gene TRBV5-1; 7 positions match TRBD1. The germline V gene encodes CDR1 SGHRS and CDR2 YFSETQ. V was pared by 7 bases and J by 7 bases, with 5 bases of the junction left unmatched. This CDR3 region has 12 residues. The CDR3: CASYTGVNEQFF. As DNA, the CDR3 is TGCGCCAGCTACACAGGGGTGAATGAGCAGTTCTTC.

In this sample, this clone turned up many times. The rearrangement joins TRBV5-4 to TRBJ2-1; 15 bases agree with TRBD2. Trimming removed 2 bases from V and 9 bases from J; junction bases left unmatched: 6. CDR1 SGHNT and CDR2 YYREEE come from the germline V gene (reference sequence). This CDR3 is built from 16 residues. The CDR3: CASSFGLAGGPGEQFF. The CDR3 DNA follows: TGTGCCAGCAGCTTCGGACTAGCGGGAGGGCCTGGTGAGCAGTTCTTC.

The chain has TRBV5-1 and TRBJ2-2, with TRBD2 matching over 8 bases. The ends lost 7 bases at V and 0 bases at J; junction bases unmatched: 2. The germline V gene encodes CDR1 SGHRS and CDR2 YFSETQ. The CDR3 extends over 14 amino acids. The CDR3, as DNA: TGCGCCAGCCAAGCGGGGGCGAACACCGGGGAGCTGTTTTTT. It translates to CASQAGANTGELFF.

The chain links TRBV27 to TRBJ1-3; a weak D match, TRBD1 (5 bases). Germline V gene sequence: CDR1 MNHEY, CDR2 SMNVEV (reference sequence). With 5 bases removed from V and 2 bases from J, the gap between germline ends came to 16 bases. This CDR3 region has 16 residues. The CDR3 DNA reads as TGTGCCAGCAGTCCAACGGGGGGATTCACTGGAAACACCATATATTTT. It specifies CASSPTGGFTGNTIYF.

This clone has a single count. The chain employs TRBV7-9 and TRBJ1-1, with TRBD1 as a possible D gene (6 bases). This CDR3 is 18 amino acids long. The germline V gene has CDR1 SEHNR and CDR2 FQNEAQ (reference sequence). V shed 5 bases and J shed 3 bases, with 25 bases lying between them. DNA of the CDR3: TGTGCCAGCAGCCTACTTGGGGTCTGGGGGCGATGGGACACTGAAGCTTTCTTT. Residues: CASSLLGVWGRWDTEAFF.

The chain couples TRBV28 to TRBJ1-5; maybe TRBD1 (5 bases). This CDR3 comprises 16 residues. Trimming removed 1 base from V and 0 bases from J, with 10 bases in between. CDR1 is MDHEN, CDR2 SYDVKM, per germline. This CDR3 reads CASSLLGAYSNQPQHF. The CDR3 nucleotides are TGTGCCAGCAGTTTATTAGGGGCCTATAGCAATCAGCCCCAGCATTTT.

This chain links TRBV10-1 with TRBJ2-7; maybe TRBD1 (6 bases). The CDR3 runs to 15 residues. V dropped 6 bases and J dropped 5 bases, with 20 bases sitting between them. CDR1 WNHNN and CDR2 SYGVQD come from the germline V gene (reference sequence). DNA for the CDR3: TGCGCCAGCAGCGAACCGGGACACCCTCGCAACGAGCAGTACTTC. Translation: CASSEPGHPRNEQYF.

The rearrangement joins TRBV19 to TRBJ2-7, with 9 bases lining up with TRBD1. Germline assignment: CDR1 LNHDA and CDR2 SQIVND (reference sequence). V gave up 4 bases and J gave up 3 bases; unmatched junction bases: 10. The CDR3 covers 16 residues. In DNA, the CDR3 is TGTGCCAGTAGTAGAGCCTCCGGGACAGGGTTCTACGAGCAGTACTTC. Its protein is CASSRASGTGFYEQYF.